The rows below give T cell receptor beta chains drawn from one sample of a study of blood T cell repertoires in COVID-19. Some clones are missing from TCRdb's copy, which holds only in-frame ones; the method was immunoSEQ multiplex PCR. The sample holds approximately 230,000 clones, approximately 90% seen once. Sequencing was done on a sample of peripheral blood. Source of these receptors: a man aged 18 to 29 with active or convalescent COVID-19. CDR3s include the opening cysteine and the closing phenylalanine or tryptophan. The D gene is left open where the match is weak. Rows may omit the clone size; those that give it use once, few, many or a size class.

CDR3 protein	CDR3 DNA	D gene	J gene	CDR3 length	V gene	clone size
CAAVVQGGYGYTF	TGTGCCGCGGTCGTTCAGGGGGGCTATGGCTACACCTTC	TRBD1	TRBJ1-2	13	TRBV30	-
CSVAGLTGTYEQYF	TGCAGCGTTGCAGGGCTGACAGGGACCTACGAGCAGTACTTC	TRBD1	TRBJ2-7	14	TRBV29-1	-
CASHGTANSPLHF	TGTGCCAGCCACGGGACAGCCAATTCACCCCTCCACTTT	TRBD1	TRBJ1-6	13	TRBV6-5	-
CASSVPGTDKDYTF	TGTGCCAGCAGCGTCCCGGGGACAGACAAGGATTACACCTTC	TRBD1	TRBJ1-2	14	TRBV9	-
CASSFDPTSQSADTQYF	TGTGCCAGCAGCTTCGACCCGACTAGCCAATCTGCAGATACGCAGTATTTT	TRBD2	TRBJ2-3	17	TRBV7-2	-
CSASDSIFGGSYNSPLHF	TGCAGTGCTAGTGACTCAATTTTCGGGGGCTCCTATAATTCACCCCTCCACTTT	-	TRBJ1-6	18	TRBV20-1	-
CATLEAGELFF	TGCGCCACCCTAGAGGCCGGGGAGCTGTTTTTT	-	TRBJ2-2	11	TRBV10-2	-
CASSTRDRGSNEQYF	TGCGCCAGCAGCACACGGGACAGGGGCTCAAACGAGCAGTACTTC	TRBD1	TRBJ2-7	15	TRBV5-1	-
CASSIDATGNTEAFF	TGTGCCAGTAGTATAGACGCCACAGGGAACACTGAAGCTTTCTTT	-	TRBJ1-1	15	TRBV19	-
CASTFDRGSYNEQFF	TGTGCCAGCACCTTCGACAGGGGATCCTACAATGAGCAGTTCTTC	TRBD1	TRBJ2-1	15	TRBV2	-
CAISDSGLAGVSTGELFF	TGTGCCATCAGTGATTCAGGATTAGCGGGAGTGAGTACCGGGGAGCTGTTTTTT	TRBD2	TRBJ2-2	18	TRBV10-3	-
CASSRTGDVGEKLFF	TGTGCCAGTAGCCGGACAGGGGATGTTGGTGAAAAACTGTTTTTT	TRBD1	TRBJ1-4	15	TRBV19	few
CATSDGGQGNQPQHF	TGTGCCACCAGTGACGGCGGACAGGGGAATCAGCCCCAGCATTTT	TRBD1	TRBJ1-5	15	TRBV24-1	-
CASSFGTGGPQYF	TGTGCCAGCAGTTTTGGGACAGGGGGACCGCAGTACTTC	TRBD1	TRBJ2-7	13	TRBV12-3/TRBV12-4	once
CASRRKNGNTIYF	TGTGCCAGCAGGAGGAAGAATGGAAACACCATATATTTT	-	TRBJ1-3	13	TRBV6-5	-
CASSPRGRGTEAFF	TGTGCCAGCAGCCCCCGCGGGAGGGGCACTGAAGCTTTCTTT	-	TRBJ1-1	14	TRBV11-1	-
CAWTRDRGVSTEAFF	TGTGCCTGGACCCGGGACAGGGGTGTCAGCACTGAAGCTTTCTTT	TRBD1	TRBJ1-1	15	TRBV30	-
CASSLTQGTNYGYTF	TGCGCCAGCAGCTTGACCCAGGGGACTAACTATGGCTACACCTTC	-	TRBJ1-2	15	TRBV5-1	-
CSVGQGVNTEAFF	TGCAGCGTTGGGCAGGGCGTGAACACTGAAGCTTTCTTT	-	TRBJ1-1	13	TRBV29-1	-
CASSYSAGVGYTF	TGTGCCAGCAGTTACTCTGCCGGGGTAGGCTACACCTTC	-	TRBJ1-2	13	TRBV6-2/TRBV6-3	-
CASSLGLAGVGEQFF	TGTGCCAGCAGTCTGGGACTAGCGGGAGTCGGTGAGCAGTTCTTC	TRBD2	TRBJ2-1	15	TRBV27	-
CASSQGLRLAGVSGGELFF	TGTGCCAGCAGCCAAGGCCTAAGGCTAGCGGGAGTCTCGGGCGGGGAGCTGTTTTTT	TRBD2	TRBJ2-2	19	TRBV14	-
CASSQERGGYNEQFF	TGCGCCAGCAGCCAAGAGCGGGGGGGCTACAATGAGCAGTTCTTC	TRBD2	TRBJ2-1	15	TRBV4-3	-
CASSPRSGANVLTF	TGTGCCAGCAGCCCCCGCTCTGGGGCCAACGTCCTGACTTTC	-	TRBJ2-6	14	TRBV11-3	once
CASSLGPTGTPYGYTF	TGTGCCAGCAGCTTAGGCCCTACCGGGACACCCTATGGCTACACCTTC	-	TRBJ1-2	16	TRBV7-8	-
CASSGREFNYGYTF	TGTGCCAGCAGTGGGAGGGAGTTTAACTATGGCTACACCTTC	-	TRBJ1-2	14	TRBV3-1/TRBV3-2	few
CAWRVGRLNTEAFF	TGTGCCTGGAGGGTGGGGCGGCTGAACACTGAAGCTTTCTTT	-	TRBJ1-1	14	TRBV30	-
CASSQGLAVNNEQFF	TGTGCCAGCAGCCAAGGACTAGCGGTTAACAATGAGCAGTTCTTC	TRBD2	TRBJ2-1	15	TRBV4-2	-